These 7 T cell receptor beta chains share one sample of origin, sequenced in a study of cytomegalovirus exposure and HLA in healthy donors. Researchers ran the PCR with 60 Vbeta and 13 Jbeta primers. The table came from immunoSEQ multiplex PCR; TCRdb's copy has only in-frame clones and leaves some out. The sample has 100,000 or so clones, under 85% seen once. Sequencing used PBMCs. The receptors here all came from a man between 40 and 49 years old in good health and CMV-seronegative.

This clone was observed a handful of times. At the DNA level, this CDR3 is encoded by other sequences in the same sample as well. The chain combines TRBV19 with TRBJ2-7, with 11 nucleotides matching TRBD1. The length of the CDR3 is 14 residues. Germline lookup yields CDR1 LNHDA and CDR2 SQIVND (reference sequence). The V segment lost 4 bases and the J segment 4 bases; nucleotides outside the gene matches: 3. The CDR3 coding sequence is TGTGCCAGTAGTAGCGGGACAGGGGGATACGAGCAGTACTTC. Protein product: CASSSGTGGYEQYF.

V usage is TRBV2 and J usage is TRBJ2-7, with D perhaps TRBD2 (6 bases). The CDR3 spans 14 residues. Germline V lookup: CDR1 SNHLY, CDR2 FYNNEI. V was pared by 4 bases and J by 0 bases, with 10 bases between. The CDR3 DNA is TGTGCCAGCAGTGCGGGACTCCTCTCCTACGAGCAGTACTTC. Translated: CASSAGLLSYEQYF.

The CDR3 DNA reads TGTGCCAGCAGACTCGACAGTGGCTCCTACGAGCAGTACTTC. Translation gives CASRLDSGSYEQYF. This sequence joins TRBV7-3 and TRBJ2-7, with TRBD1 as a possible D gene (5 bases). Germline V gene lookup returns CDR1 SGHTA and CDR2 FQGTGA. The CDR3 has 14 amino acids. V lost 6 bases, J lost 0 bases, and 12 bases lay in between.

This chain connects TRBV5-1 to TRBJ2-1; D might be TRBD2 (5 bases). This CDR3 is 16 amino acids long. CDR1 SGHRS and CDR2 YFSETQ come from the germline V gene. V gave up 3 bases and J gave up 4 bases, with 17 bases separating them. CDR3 region: CASSSVATTVYNEQFF. In DNA form, the CDR3 reads TGCGCCAGCAGCTCGGTAGCGACTACGGTATACAATGAGCAGTTCTTC.

There are a few counts of this clone. V gene TRBV21-1 combines with J gene TRBJ2-1; TRBD2 is taken as the D call from the table, unchecked against the DNA. TRBV21-1 is labeled a pseudogene. The CDR3 contains 15 residues. CDR3 sequence reads: CASSKLAFSGNEQFF. The CDR3 bases are TGTGCCAGCAGCAAGTTGGCCTTTTCGGGCAATGAGCAGTTCTTC.

The V and J genes are TRBV18 and TRBJ2-5; 12 bases are shared with TRBD2. J was trimmed by 2 bases and V by 7 bases; bases with no gene match: 14. Germline V gene data show CDR1 as KGHSH and CDR2 as LQKENI. CDR3 length: 18 residues. The CDR3 is CASCETSGGFRRQETQYF. As DNA, the CDR3 is TGTGCCAGCTGCGAAACTAGCGGGGGGTTTAGACGTCAAGAGACCCAGTACTTC.

The chain joins TRBV28 to TRBJ2-7; no clear D. This CDR3 has 18 amino acids. V was cut by 0 bases and J by 0 bases, with 18 bases left in between. CDR1 MDHEN and CDR2 SYDVKM come from the germline V gene. This chain's CDR3 is CASSLWSIHKPLSYEQYF. CDR3 nucleotides: TGTGCCAGCAGTTTATGGTCTATTCATAAACCCCTCTCCTACGAGCAGTACTTC.